The clone carrying this T cell receptor beta chain was recorded a few times. TCRdb independently ran MiXCR on the 5' RACE reads; one entry per CDR3 protein. The sample records about 530,000 distinct CDR3 sequences, 20% to 25% being singletons. The data are from a study of identical twins. From germline, CDR1 is MNHEY and CDR2 SMNVEV (reference sequence). The CDR3 has 14 amino acids. The ends were cut back, 2 bases at V and 5 bases at J, with 11 bases in the middle. These sequences were also reported in another study, on yellow fever vaccine responses in identical twins.

This chain connects TRBV27 to TRBJ2-3; D is possibly TRBD1 (6 bases). Sequencing used CD4+ T cells sorted from blood. The sequence was collected from a woman aged 18-29 years in good health. The CDR3 DNA reads as TGTGCCAGCAGTTTAAGCCAGGGGATAGATACGCAGTATTTT. The encoded protein is CASSLSQGIDTQYF.